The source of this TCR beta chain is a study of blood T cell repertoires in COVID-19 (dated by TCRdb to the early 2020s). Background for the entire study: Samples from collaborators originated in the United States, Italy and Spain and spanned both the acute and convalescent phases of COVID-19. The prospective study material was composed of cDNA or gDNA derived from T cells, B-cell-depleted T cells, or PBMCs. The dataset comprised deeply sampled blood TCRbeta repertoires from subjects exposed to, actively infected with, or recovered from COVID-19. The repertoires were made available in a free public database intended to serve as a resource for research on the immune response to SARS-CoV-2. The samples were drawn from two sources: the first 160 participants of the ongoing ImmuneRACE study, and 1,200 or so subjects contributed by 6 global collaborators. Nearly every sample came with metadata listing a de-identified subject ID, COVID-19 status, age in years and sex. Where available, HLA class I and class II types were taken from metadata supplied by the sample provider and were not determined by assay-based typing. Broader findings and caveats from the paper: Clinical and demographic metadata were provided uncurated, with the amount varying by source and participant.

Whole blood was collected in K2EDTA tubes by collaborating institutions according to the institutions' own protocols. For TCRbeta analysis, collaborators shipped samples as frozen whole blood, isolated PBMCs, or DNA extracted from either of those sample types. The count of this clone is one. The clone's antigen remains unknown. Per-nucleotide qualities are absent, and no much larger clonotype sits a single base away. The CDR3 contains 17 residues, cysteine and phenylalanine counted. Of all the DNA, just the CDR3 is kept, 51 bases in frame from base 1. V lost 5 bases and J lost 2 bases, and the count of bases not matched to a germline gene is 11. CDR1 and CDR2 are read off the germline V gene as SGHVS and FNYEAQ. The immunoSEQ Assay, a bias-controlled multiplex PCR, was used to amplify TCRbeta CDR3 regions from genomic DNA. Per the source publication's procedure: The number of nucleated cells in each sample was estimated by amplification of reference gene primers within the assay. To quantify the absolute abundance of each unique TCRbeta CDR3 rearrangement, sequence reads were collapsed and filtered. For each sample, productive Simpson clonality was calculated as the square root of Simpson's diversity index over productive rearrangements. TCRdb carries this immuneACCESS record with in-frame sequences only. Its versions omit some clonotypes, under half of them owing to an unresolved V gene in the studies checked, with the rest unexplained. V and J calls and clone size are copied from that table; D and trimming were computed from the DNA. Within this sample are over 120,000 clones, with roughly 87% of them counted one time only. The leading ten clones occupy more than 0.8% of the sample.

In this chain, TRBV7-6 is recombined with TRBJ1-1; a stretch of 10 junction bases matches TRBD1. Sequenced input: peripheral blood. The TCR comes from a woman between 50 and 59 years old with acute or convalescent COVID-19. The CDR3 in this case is CASSKQTGGAGNTEAFF. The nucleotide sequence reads TGTGCCAGCAGCAAACAGACAGGGGGCGCAGGAAACACTGAAGCTTTCTTT. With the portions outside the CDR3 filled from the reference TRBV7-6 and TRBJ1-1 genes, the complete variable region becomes GAGVSQSPRYKVTKRGQDVALRCDPISGHVSLYWYRQALGQGPEFLTYFNYEAQQDKSGLPNDRFSAERPEGSISTLTIQRTEQRDSAMYRCASSKQTGGAGNTEAFFGQGTRLTVV.